This T cell receptor beta chain was identified in a study of T cells in Graves' hyperthyroidism and ophthalmopathy. Whole-study findings and limits: Stable hyperthyroidism was told apart from ophthalmopathy by a model built on 13 V-J features. Most thyroid clonotypes expanded above 0.001 were also detected in blood.

In patients aged 18 to 65, hyperthyroidism was newly diagnosed, with duration under 2 months. Exclusion of patients followed from uncontrolled infection, other autoimmune disease, pregnancy or lactation. Template material for amplifying TCR beta CDR3 regions consisted of RNA transcripts. Researchers ran a first-round RT-PCR on the TCR CDR3 using the HTBI primer set. TCRdb re-analysed the multiplex PCR reads in MiXCR, keeping a single row per CDR3 protein. The table has 130,000 or so distinct CDR3 sequences, less than 25% seen once. This clonotype was seen only a few times. The antigen remains unidentified. Material for sequencing was blood. The clonotype was recovered from a woman aged 45-59 years with Graves' hyperthyroidism that later progressed to Graves' ophthalmopathy.

The CDR3 protein is CATRQGSNTGELFF. For the CDR3, the DNA is TGTGCCACTCGACAGGGATCAAACACCGGGGAGCTGTTTTTT. The J gene is TRBJ2-2, the V gene TRBV12-3 or TRBV12-4, with 7 bases lining up with TRBD1. V gave up 10 bases and J gave up 2 bases; unmatched junction bases: 7. There are 14 residues in the CDR3.